This T cell receptor beta chain emerged from a study of shared clonotypes between healthy human individuals. Findings of the study overall: The sole specimen, blood, was sampled, and tissue repertoires likely differ.

Terminally differentiated effector memory CD45RA+ cells were excluded from the naive CD8 cells, which were CD45RO-negative and positively selected for CCR7. The assay was immunoSEQ multiplex PCR, and TCRdb's table has in-frame clones only and misses some. The sample consists of approximately 650,000 clones, just under 97% of them appearing once. In germline, CDR1 is MNHEY, CDR2 SVGAGI. V was shortened by 2 bases and J by 0 bases, with 11 bases between the two germline ends. This CDR3 is 16 amino acids long. This clone was seen just once. The antigen is undetermined. Sequenced: naive CD8+ T cells sorted from blood. V gene TRBV6-5 combines with J gene TRBJ1-3; D gene ambiguous. This TCR was sampled from a woman aged 30 to 39 in good health. The CDR3 is CASSYGPESSGNTIYF. The CDR3 bases are TGTGCCAGCAGTTACGGGCCAGAAAGCTCTGGAAACACCATATATTTT.